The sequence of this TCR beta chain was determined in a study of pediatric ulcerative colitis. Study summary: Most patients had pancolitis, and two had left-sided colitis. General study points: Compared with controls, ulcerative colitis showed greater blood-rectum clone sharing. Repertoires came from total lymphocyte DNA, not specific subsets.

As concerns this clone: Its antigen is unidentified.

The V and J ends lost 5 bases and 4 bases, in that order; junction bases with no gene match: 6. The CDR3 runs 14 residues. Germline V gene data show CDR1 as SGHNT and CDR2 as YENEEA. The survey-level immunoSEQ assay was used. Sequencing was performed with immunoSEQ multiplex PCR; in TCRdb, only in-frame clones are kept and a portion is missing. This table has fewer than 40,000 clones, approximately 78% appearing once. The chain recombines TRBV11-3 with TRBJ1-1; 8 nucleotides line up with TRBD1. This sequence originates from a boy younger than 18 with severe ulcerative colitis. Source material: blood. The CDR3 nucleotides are TGTGCCAGCAGCGCCGGACAGGGCTCCACTGAAGCTTTCTTT. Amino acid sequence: CASSAGQGSTEAFF.